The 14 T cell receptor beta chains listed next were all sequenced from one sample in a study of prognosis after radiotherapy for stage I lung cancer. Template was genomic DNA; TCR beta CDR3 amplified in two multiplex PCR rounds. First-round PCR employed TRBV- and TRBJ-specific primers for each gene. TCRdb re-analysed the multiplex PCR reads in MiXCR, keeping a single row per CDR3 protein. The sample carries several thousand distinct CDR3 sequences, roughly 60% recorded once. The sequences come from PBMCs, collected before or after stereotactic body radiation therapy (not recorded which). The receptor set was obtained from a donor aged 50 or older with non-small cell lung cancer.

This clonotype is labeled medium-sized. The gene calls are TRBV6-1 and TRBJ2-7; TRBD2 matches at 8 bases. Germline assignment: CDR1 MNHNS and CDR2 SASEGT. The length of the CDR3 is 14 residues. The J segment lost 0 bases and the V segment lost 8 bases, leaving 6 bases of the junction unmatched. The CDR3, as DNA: TGTGCCAGCGGCCCCGGGACTAGCTCCTACGAGCAGTACTTC. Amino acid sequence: CASGPGTSSYEQYF.

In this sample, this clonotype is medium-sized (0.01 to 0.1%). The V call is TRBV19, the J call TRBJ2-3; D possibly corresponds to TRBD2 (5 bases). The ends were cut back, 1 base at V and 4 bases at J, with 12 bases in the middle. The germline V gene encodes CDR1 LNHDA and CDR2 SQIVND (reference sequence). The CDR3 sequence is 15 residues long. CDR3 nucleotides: TGTGCCAGTAGTATAGCTGCAGGAGGAGCAGATACGCAGTATTTT. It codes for CASSIAAGGADTQYF.

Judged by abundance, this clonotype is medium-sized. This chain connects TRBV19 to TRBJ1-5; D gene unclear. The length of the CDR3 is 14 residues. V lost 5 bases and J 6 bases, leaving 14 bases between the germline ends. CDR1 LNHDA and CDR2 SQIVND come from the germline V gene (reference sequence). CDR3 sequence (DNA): TGTGCCAGTAGTCAAGAGAGACTGGGTCAGCCCCAGCATTTT. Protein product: CASSQERLGQPQHF.

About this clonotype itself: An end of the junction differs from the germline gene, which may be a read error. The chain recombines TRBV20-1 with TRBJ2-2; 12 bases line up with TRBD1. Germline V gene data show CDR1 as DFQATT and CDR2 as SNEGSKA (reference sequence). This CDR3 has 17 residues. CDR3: CSAIRRGTGGTIGGLFF. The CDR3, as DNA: TGCAGTGCTATTCGTCGGGGGACAGGGGGCACCATCGGGGGGCTGTTTTTT.

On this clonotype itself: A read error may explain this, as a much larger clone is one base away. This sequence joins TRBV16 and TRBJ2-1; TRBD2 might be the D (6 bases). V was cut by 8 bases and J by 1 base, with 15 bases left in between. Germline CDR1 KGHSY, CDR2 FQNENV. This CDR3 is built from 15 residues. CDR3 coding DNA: TGTGCCAGCTTTCCAGGAGGGTTTTCCTACAATGAGCAGTTCTTC. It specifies CASFPGGFSYNEQFF.

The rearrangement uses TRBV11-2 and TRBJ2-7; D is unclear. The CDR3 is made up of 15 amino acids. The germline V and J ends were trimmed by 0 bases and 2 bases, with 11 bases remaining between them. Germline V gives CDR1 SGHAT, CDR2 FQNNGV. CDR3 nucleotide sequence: TGTGCCAGCAGCTTAGATGTAGGAGCCCCCTACGAGCAGTACTTC. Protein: CASSLDVGAPYEQYF. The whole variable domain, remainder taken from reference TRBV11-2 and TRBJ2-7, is EAGVAQSPRYKIIEKRQSVAFWCNPISGHATLYWYQQILGQGPKLLIQFQNNGVVDDSQLPKDRFSAERLKGVDSTLKIQPAKLEDSAVYLCASSLDVGAPYEQYFGPGTRLTVT.

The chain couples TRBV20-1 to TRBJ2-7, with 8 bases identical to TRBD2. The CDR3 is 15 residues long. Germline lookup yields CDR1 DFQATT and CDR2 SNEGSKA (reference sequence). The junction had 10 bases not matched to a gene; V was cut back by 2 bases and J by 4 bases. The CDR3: CSARRYTGGPYEQYF. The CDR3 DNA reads TGCAGTGCTAGAAGATATACGGGAGGGCCTTACGAGCAGTACTTC.

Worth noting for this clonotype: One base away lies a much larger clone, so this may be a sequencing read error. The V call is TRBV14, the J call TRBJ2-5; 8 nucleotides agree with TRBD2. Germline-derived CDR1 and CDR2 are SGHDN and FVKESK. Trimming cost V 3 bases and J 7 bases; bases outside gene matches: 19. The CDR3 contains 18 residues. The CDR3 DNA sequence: TGTGCCAGCAGCCACCCACCACTTGAGCGGGAGTGCCGGGGGACCCAGTACTTC. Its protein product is CASSHPPLERECRGTQYF.

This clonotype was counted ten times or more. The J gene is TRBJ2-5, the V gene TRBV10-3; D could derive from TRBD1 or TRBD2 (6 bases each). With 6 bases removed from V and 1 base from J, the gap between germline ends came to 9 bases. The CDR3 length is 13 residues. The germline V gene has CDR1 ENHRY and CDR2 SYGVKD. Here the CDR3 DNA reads TGTGCCATCAGGGGGGGCAGCCAAGAGACCCAGTACTTC. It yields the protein CAIRGGSQETQYF.

The CDR3, as DNA: TGCAGTGCTAGAATCCTGGAGGGGAGCTCCTACAATGAGCAGTTCTTC. Amino acids: CSARILEGSSYNEQFF. The rearrangement links TRBV20-1 to TRBJ2-1, with D maybe TRBD2 (6 bases). V lost 2 bases to trimming and J lost 0 bases, with 14 bases between them. The CDR3 is 16 amino acids. CDR1 and CDR2 (germline): DFQATT, SNEGSKA (reference sequence).

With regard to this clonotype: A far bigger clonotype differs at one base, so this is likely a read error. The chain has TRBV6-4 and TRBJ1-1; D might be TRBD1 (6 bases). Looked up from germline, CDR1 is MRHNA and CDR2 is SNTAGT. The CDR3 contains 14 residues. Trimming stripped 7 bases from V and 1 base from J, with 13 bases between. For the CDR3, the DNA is TGTGCCAGCACGGACCTAGGGGGGAACACTGAAGCTTTCTTT. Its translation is CASTDLGGNTEAFF.

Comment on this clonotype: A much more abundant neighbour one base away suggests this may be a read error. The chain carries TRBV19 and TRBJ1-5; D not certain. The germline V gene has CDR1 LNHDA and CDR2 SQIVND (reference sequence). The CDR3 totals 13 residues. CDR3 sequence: CAISMAQNQPLHF. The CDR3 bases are TGTGCCATTAGTATGGCTCAGAATCAGCCCCTGCATTTT.

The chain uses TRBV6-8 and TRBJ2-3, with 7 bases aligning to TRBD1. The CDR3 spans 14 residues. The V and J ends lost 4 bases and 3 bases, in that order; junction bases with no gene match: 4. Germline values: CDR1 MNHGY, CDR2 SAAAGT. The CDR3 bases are TGTGCCAGCAGTTTGACAGGGCGTACAGATACGCAGTATTTT. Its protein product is CASSLTGRTDTQYF.

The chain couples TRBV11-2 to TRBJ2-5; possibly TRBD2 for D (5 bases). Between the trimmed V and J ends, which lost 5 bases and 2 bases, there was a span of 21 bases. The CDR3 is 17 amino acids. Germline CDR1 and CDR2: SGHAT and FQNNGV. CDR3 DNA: TGTGCCAGCAGCCCCGGCCAGGCGGGCCATGTTCAAGAGACCCAGTACTTC. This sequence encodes CASSPGQAGHVQETQYF.